The source of this T cell receptor (beta chain) is a study of shared clonotypes between healthy human individuals. Study-wide context: Participating donors consisted of a couple of women and a few men aged 18 to 49. Overall study findings and caveats: Sharing of clonotypes among donors was expected to vary with sequencing depth.

V gave up 0 bases and J gave up 3 bases; unmatched junction bases: 10. In germline, CDR1 is GTSNPN, CDR2 SVGIG (reference sequence). This CDR3 comprises 16 residues. Deep-level settings were used for running the assay. Profiled with immunoSEQ multiplex PCR; TCRdb holds only in-frame clones, not every one. The sample lists about 460,000 clones; about 74% were seen once. This clone occurred once. Its antigen is still unknown. Some 100 million PBMCs went into genomic DNA for unsorted samples. The sequenced sample consisted of PBMCs. The chain carries TRBV30 and TRBJ1-2; 7 nucleotides align to TRBD1. The source of this sequence is a woman aged 35 to 49 in good health. Some clones in this sample may be carry-over from other donors' samples. The CDR3 bases are TGTGCCTGGAGTGTCCGCTGGAACAGGGGAGACTATGGCTACACCTTC. Amino acids: CAWSVRWNRGDYGYTF.